This T cell receptor beta chain was identified during a study of technical replicates of blood from a few donors (dated by TCRdb to 2017 to 2019). On this clone: The antigen it binds to is not known. Per-nucleotide qualities are absent, and no much larger clonotype sits a single base away.

Per the germline V gene, MNHNS is the CDR1 and SASEGT is the CDR2. The CDR3 holds 13 amino acids from the cysteine to the phenylalanine. Only the CDR3 portion is preserved as DNA: 39 bases, with reading frame beginning at the first base. From V the trimming removes 6 bases and from J it removes 8 bases, while the gene matches leave 9 bases of the junction unaccounted for. Library creation used the immunoSEQ multiplex PCR assay. This immuneACCESS table, as held by TCRdb, lists in-frame sequences with V and J called but not all clones. Of the missing ones, under half trace to an unresolved V gene in checked studies; the others have no known cause. The sample table contains tens of thousands of clones; only one count was recorded for roughly 98% of them. Over 0.15% of the sample goes to the ten largest clones.

This clonotype was sampled from a human donor in good health. The chain was built from TRBV6-1 and TRBJ1-1, with TRBD1 matching 7 junction bases. The material sequenced was T cells isolated from PBMCs. The bases are TGTGCCAGCAGAATTGACAGGGAGAGCGAAGCTTTCTTT. The resulting protein is CASRIDRESEAFF.